Following are 26 T cell receptor beta chains from one sample sequenced in a study of metastatic and nonmetastatic thyroid tumors. Nobody among the patients had been given any treatment before thyroid surgery. TCRdb reprocessed the PCR reads via MiXCR. Of 50,000 to 65,000 clones detected, about 4% appear once; the ten largest clones hold around 22%. Specimen: blood. The source of these receptors is a female donor with papillary thyroid cancer or a benign thyroid nodule (not recorded which). Some clones in this sample may be carry-over from other donors' samples.

This clone turned up a few times. The genes are TRBV7-2 and TRBJ2-3, with D perhaps TRBD1 or TRBD2 (7 bases each). Trimming removed 1 base from V and 4 bases from J, with 18 bases in between. The CDR3 has 17 residues. Germline V CDR1 and CDR2: SGHTA, FQGNSA. In DNA, the CDR3 is TGTGCCAGCAGCTTAGTGGTGGGGGGGCAGGGGGCAGATACGCAGTATTTT. This translates into CASSLVVGGQGADTQYF. The full variable domain, rest sourced from reference TRBV7-2 and TRBJ2-3, is GAGVSQSPSNKVTEKGKDVELRCDPISGHTALYWYRQSLGQGLEFLIYFQGNSAPDKSGLPSDRFSAERTGGSVSTLTIQRTQQEDSAVYLCASSLVVGGQGADTQYFGPGTRLTVL.

This clone was detected ten times or more. The chain has TRBV27 and TRBJ2-7; no reliable D call. The CDR3 contains 14 residues. Germline CDR1 MNHEY, CDR2 SMNVEV (reference sequence). The ends were cut back, 7 bases at V and 6 bases at J, with 19 bases in the middle. This CDR3 reads CASKVGPRSGEQYF. The CDR3 DNA follows: TGTGCCAGCAAGGTCGGCCCCAGGTCGGGCGAGCAGTACTTC.

This clone was observed many times. The V call is TRBV3-1, the J call TRBJ1-5, with no clear D. The germline V gene has CDR1 LGHDT and CDR2 YNNKEL (reference sequence). Trimming left V 6 bases short and J 0 bases short, with 6 bases between. This CDR3 is 13 amino acids long. DNA for the CDR3: TGTGCCAGCAGTCGGACTAGCAATCAGCCCCAGCATTTT. Its protein is CASSRTSNQPQHF.

The V call is TRBV20-1, the J call TRBJ2-2; 7 positions match TRBD2. The CDR3 runs 13 residues. From germline, CDR1 is DFQATT and CDR2 SNEGSKA (reference sequence). V lost 6 bases and J lost 6; bases outside the gene matches: 7. CDR3 nucleotide sequence: TGCAGTGCGGAGGGAGGGACCCCCGGGGAGCTGTTTTTT. This encodes CSAEGGTPGELFF.

This clone was observed at least ten times. This CDR3 reads CASSLTGEKLFF. The DNA of the CDR3 is TGCGCCAGCAGCTTAACAGGTGAAAAACTGTTTTTT. The rearrangement links TRBV5-1 to TRBJ1-4; possible D gene TRBD1, 5 bases. The germline V gene has CDR1 SGHRS and CDR2 YFSETQ. The CDR3 is 12 amino acids. V shed 2 bases and J shed 7 bases, with 6 bases lying between them. Combining the CDR3 with reference TRBV5-1 and TRBJ1-4 gives the whole variable domain KAGVTQTPRYLIKTRGQQVTLSCSPISGHRSVSWYQQTPGQGLQFLFEYFSETQRNKGNFPGRFSGRQFSNSRSEMNVSTLELGDSALYLCASSLTGEKLFFGSGTQLSVL.

This clone was recorded at least ten times. One end of the junction does not line up with germline, which may come from a read error. The CDR3 coding sequence is TGTGCCAGCAGCCGTCGCGGGAACTCCGGGGAGCTGTTTTTT. It specifies CASSRRGNSGELFF. V is TRBV3-1 and J is TRBJ2-2; maybe TRBD2 (6 bases). Germline CDR1 and CDR2: LGHDT and YNNKEL (reference sequence). This CDR3 comprises 14 residues.

This clone was picked up many times. The V call is TRBV5-1, the J call TRBJ1-3, with no clear D. This CDR3 spans 15 amino acids. V lost 0 bases to trimming and J lost 1 base, with 8 bases between them. Germline lookup yields CDR1 SGHRS and CDR2 YFSETQ. The CDR3 DNA follows: TGCGCCAGCAGCTTGGACGGCAGATCTGGAAACACCATATATTTT. Amino acid sequence: CASSLDGRSGNTIYF.

This clone was seen only a few times. One end of the junction does not line up with germline, which may come from a read error. Other nucleotide sequences in the sample specify the same CDR3. The chain couples TRBV18 to TRBJ1-2; D is undetermined. The CDR3 is made up of 13 amino acids. Germline CDR1 and CDR2: KGHSH and LQKENI. Here the CDR3 reads CASSPDGSYGYTF. CDR3 coding DNA: TGCGCCAGCTCACCAGATGGTTCCTATGGCTACACCTTC.

Only a few counts were recorded for this clone. The J gene is TRBJ2-1, the V gene TRBV20-1, with D possibly matching TRBD2 (5 bases). This CDR3 has 15 amino acids. The V gene's germline CDR1 is DFQATT and CDR2 SNEGSKA (reference sequence). V shed 3 bases and J shed 5 bases, with 17 bases lying between them. CDR3 sequence reads: CSARGDAGGDNEQFF. Here the CDR3 DNA reads TGCAGTGCTAGGGGCGACGCGGGTGGGGACAATGAGCAGTTCTTC.

Note on this clone: Germline is not matched at one junction end, which may reflect a read error. This chain uses TRBV5-8 with TRBJ2-3, with D possibly being TRBD2 (6 bases). The CDR3 spans 15 residues. Germline V gives CDR1 SGHTS, CDR2 YDEGEE. The CDR3 here is CASSFGRDPGDKQYF. The CDR3 DNA reads as TGTGCCAGCAGCTTTGGTCGGGACCCGGGAGATAAGCAGTATTTT.

This clone was detected ten times or more. The genes are TRBV6-1 and TRBJ1-2, with D possibly TRBD1 on 5 matching bases. Germline V gene sequence: CDR1 MNHNS, CDR2 SASEGT. The CDR3 runs to 13 residues. Trimming removed 7 bases from V and 2 bases from J, with 11 bases in between. The CDR3 loop is CASKRDANYGYTF. CDR3 nucleotide sequence: TGTGCCAGCAAGAGGGACGCAAACTATGGCTACACCTTC.

In the case of this clone: A much bigger clone sits one base away, suggesting this may be a read error. The identical CDR3 is also encoded by other nucleotide sequences in the sample. The gene calls are TRBV3-1 and TRBJ1-1; 8 bases fit TRBD1. The CDR3 spans 14 residues. CDR1 is LGHDT and CDR2 is YNNKEL in the germline V gene (reference sequence). V was pared by 5 bases and J by 4 bases, with 6 bases of the junction left unmatched. CDR3 sequence (DNA): TGTGCCAGCAGCTACGACAGGGGTCGCACTGAAGCTTTCTTT. It encodes CASSYDRGRTEAFF.

This clone was observed a handful of times. The chain recombines TRBV20-1 with TRBJ2-7; 8 positions agree with TRBD2. With 2 bases clipped from V and 1 base from J, the junction kept 19 bases outside the gene matches. The germline V gene has CDR1 DFQATT and CDR2 SNEGSKA (reference sequence). This CDR3 comprises 19 residues. CDR3 coding DNA: TGCAGTGCTAGATCTACGACGGGAGGGCCGAGGCTAGTATCCTACGAGCAGTACTTC. Residues: CSARSTTGGPRLVSYEQYF.

In this sample, this clone turned up a few times. A read error is possible here, since a much larger clone lies one base away. V usage is TRBV5-4 and J usage is TRBJ2-3, with D perhaps assigned TRBD1 or TRBD2 (5 bases each). V was trimmed by 3 bases and J by 7 bases, leaving 21 bases between them. Germline V gene data show CDR1 as SGHNT and CDR2 as YYREEE (reference sequence). The CDR3 is 16 residues long. CDR3 amino acids: CASSSVQWGSKNTQYF. In DNA form, the CDR3 reads TGTGCCAGCAGCTCCGTCCAGTGGGGGTCTAAAAATACGCAGTATTTT.

This clone has only a few counts. A much larger clone is a single base away; this may be a read error. CDR3 coding DNA: TGTGCCAGCATCCAAGTTAACGAGCAGTACTTC. Translated: CASIQVNEQYF. V is TRBV3-1 and J is TRBJ2-7, with no clear D. Germline V lookup: CDR1 LGHDT, CDR2 YNNKEL (reference sequence). The CDR3 is 11 residues long.

This clone was counted ten times or more. The V and J genes are TRBV5-1 and TRBJ2-2; 10 bases align to TRBD2. This CDR3 is built from 16 residues. Trimming at V came to 5 bases and at J to 4 bases, leaving 8 bases not matched to a gene. Per the germline V gene, CDR1 is SGHRS and CDR2 is YFSETQ. The CDR3 nucleotides are TGCGCCAGCAGTTTAGCGGGAGGTACTTTCACCGGGGAGCTGTTTTTT. This gives the protein CASSLAGGTFTGELFF.

As for this clone: At one of its ends the junction is not consistent with the germline gene, which may arise from a read error. This chain joins TRBV11-2 and TRBJ2-2; 10 bases agree with TRBD2. The CDR3 has 17 amino acids. Germline V gene lookup returns CDR1 SGHAT and CDR2 FQNNGV. The DNA for the CDR3 is TGTGCCAGCAACACGAGCGGGAGGGCCCTCGACACCGGGGGGCTGTTTTTT. Amino acid sequence: CASNTSGRALDTGGLFF.

The table lists this clone with many counts. This chain links TRBV12-3 or TRBV12-4 with TRBJ2-3, with D possibly TRBD1 on 5 matching bases. This CDR3 is built from 15 residues. V lost 6 bases and J lost 1, with 14 bases in between. The CDR3 loop reads CASRTTDLRTDTQYF. CDR3 nucleotides: TGTGCCAGCAGAACGACAGACCTTCGCACAGATACGCAGTATTTT.

This clone was detected ten times or more. The chain is built from TRBV12-3 or TRBV12-4 and TRBJ1-1, with 12 bases that match TRBD1. J was trimmed by 4 bases and V by 5 bases; bases with no gene match: 5. CDR3 length: 15 residues. The CDR3 nucleotides are TGTGCCAGCAGTCCGATGGGACAGGGGGCCACTGAAGCTTTCTTT. Protein product: CASSPMGQGATEAFF.

This clone was recorded many times. V is TRBV20-1 and J is TRBJ2-2, with 7 bases identical to TRBD2. There are 15 residues in the CDR3. With V trimmed by 0 bases and J by 8 bases, 9 bases remained unmatched. Per germline, CDR1 DFQATT and CDR2 SNEGSKA (reference sequence). The CDR3 nucleotides are TGCAGTGCTAGAGATTCTAGCGGTCCGGATGGGGAGCTGTTTTTT. Translating it yields CSARDSSGPDGELFF.

This clone has just a few counts. A clone one base away is much larger, so this may be a read error. The genes are TRBV6-2 or TRBV6-3 and TRBJ1-5; no definite D call. Per the germline V gene, CDR1 is MNHEY and CDR2 is SVGEGT. This CDR3 region has 13 residues. The CDR3 sequence: CASSAEGHKPQHF. DNA for the CDR3: TGTGCCAGCAGTGCGGAGGGCCATAAGCCACAGCATTTT.

This clone showed up just a few times. The chain joins TRBV20-1 to TRBJ2-1, with 7 bases matching TRBD2. The junction had 19 bases not matched to a gene; V was cut back by 6 bases and J by 5 bases. The CDR3 contains 17 residues. The germline CDR1 and CDR2 sequences are DFQATT and SNEGSKA (reference sequence). The CDR3 sequence: CSAKRSFGGRADNEQFF. Written as DNA, the CDR3 is TGCAGTGCCAAAAGGTCCTTCGGAGGGAGGGCCGACAATGAGCAGTTCTTC.

The sample holds many counts of this clone. J is TRBJ2-3 and V is TRBV6-1, with 14 nucleotides matching TRBD2. The germline gives CDR1 MNHNS, CDR2 SASEGT. The trim removed 6 bases at V and 5 bases at J, leaving 7 bases unmatched. CDR3 length equals 16 residues. In DNA, the CDR3 is TGTGCCAGCAGACTCCTGGGACTAGCGGGAGTAGATACGCAGTATTTT. This translates into CASRLLGLAGVDTQYF.

This clone came up many times. The rearrangement links TRBV27 to TRBJ1-6; TRBD1 might be the D (6 bases). The CDR3 totals 13 residues. The germline CDR1 and CDR2 sequences are MNHEY and SMNVEV (reference sequence). V lost 6 bases, J lost 11 bases, and 14 bases lay in between. Written as DNA, the CDR3 is TGTGCCAGCAGCCGAAAAGGGGGTACACCCCTCCACTTT. Its protein product is CASSRKGGTPLHF.

Turning to this clone: This may be a read error, as it is one base from a much larger clone. The chain recombines TRBV20-1 with TRBJ2-3; D is undetermined. Trimming took 3 bases from V and 4 from J, leaving 14 bases between them. CDR1 and CDR2 from the germline V gene are DFQATT and SNEGSKA (reference sequence). There are 14 residues in the CDR3. For the CDR3, the DNA is TGCAGTGCTAGGAAGTGGGCGGATTCAGATACGCAGTATTTT. Protein product: CSARKWADSDTQYF.

This clone was seen only a few times. The chain employs TRBV6-2 or TRBV6-3 and TRBJ1-6; unclear D gene. Germline lookup yields CDR1 MNHEY and CDR2 SVGEGT. The CDR3 contains 12 residues. The germline V and J ends were trimmed by 2 bases and 10 bases, with 6 bases remaining between them. CDR3 bases: TGTGCCAGCAGTTACGAAGGGTCACCCCTCCACTTT. Its translation is CASSYEGSPLHF.